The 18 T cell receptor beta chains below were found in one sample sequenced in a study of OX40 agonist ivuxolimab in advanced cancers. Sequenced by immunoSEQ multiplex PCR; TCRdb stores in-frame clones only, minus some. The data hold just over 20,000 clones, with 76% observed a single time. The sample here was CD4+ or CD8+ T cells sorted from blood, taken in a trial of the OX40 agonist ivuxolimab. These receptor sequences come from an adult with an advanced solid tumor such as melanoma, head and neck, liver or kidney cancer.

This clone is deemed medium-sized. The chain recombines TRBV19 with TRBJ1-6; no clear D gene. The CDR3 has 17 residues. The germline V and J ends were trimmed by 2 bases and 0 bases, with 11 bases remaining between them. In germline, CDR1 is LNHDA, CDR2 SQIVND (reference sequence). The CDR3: CASSISAGSSYNSPLHF. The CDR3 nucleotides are TGTGCCAGTAGTATATCCGCCGGAAGCTCCTATAATTCACCCCTCCACTTT. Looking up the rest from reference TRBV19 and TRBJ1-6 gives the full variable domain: DGGITQSPKYLFRKEGQNVTLSCEQNLNHDAMYWYRQDPGQGLRLIYYSQIVNDFQKGDIAEGYSVSREKKESFPLTVTSAQKNPTAFYLCASSISAGSSYNSPLHFGNGTRLTVT.

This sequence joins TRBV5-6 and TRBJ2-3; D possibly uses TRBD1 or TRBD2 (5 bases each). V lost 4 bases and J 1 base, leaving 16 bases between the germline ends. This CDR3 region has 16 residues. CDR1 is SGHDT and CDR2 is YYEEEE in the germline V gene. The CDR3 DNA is TGTGCCAGCAGCCCCGTTGGGGGTTTTCGCACAGATACGCAGTATTTT. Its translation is CASSPVGGFRTDTQYF.

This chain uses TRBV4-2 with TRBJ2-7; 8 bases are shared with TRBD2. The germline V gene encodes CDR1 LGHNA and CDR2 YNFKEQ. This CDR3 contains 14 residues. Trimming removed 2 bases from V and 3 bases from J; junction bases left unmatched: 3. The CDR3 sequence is CASSQTSGFYEQYF. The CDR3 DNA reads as TGTGCCAGCAGCCAAACTAGCGGCTTCTACGAGCAGTACTTC.

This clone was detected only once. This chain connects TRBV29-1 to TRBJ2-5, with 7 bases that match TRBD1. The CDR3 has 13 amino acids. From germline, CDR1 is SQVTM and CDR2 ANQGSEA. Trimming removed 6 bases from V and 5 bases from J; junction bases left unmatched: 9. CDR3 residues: CSVGRGSWETQYF. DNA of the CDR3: TGCAGCGTCGGCAGGGGGAGTTGGGAGACCCAGTACTTC.

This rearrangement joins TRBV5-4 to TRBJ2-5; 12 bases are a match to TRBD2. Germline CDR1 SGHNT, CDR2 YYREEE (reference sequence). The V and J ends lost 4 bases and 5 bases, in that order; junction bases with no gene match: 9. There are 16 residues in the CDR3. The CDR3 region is CASSPRLAGVRETQYF. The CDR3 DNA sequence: TGTGCCAGCAGCCCTAGACTAGCGGGGGTTCGGGAGACCCAGTACTTC. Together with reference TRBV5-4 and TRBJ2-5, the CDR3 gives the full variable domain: ETGVTQSPTHLIKTRGQQVTLRCSSQSGHNTVSWYQQALGQGPQFIFQYYREEENGRGNFPPRFSGLQFPNYSSELNVNALELDDSALYLCASSPRLAGVRETQYFGPGTRLLVL.

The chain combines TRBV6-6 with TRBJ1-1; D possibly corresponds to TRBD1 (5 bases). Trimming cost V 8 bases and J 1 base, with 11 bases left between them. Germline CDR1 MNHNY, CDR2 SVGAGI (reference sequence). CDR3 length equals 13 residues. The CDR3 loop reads CASRQGANTEAFF. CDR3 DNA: TGTGCCAGCCGTCAGGGAGCGAACACTGAAGCTTTCTTT.

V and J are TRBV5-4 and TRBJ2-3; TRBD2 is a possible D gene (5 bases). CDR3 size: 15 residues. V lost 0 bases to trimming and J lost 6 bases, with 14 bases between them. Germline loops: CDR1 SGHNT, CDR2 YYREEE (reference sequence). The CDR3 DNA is TGTGCCAGCAGCTTGGCCCGGGGTCCTGGGGATACGCAGTATTTT. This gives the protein CASSLARGPGDTQYF.

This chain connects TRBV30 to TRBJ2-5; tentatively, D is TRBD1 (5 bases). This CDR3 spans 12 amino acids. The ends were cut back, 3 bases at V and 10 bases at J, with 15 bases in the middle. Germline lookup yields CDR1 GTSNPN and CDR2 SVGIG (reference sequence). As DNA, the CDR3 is TGTGCCTGGAGCAGGGCCTCGTTTAGCCAGTACTTC. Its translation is CAWSRASFSQYF.

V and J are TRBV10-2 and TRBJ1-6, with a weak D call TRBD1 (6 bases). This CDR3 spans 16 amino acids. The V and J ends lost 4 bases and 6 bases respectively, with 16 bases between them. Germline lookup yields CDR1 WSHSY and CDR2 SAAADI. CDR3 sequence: CASSGGAGLSNSPLHF. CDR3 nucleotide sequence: TGCGCCAGCAGTGGGGGGGCTGGGCTATCTAATTCACCCCTCCACTTT.

CDR3 bases: TGTGCCAGCAGTTCGACGGGACATTCGAAGCAGTACTTC. The encoded protein is CASSSTGHSKQYF. The chain recombines TRBV6-6 with TRBJ2-7; a possible D gene is TRBD1 (6 bases). CDR1 is MNHNY and CDR2 is SVGAGI in the germline V gene (reference sequence). Deletions cut 4 bases from V and 8 bases from J, with 15 bases between. The CDR3 consists of 13 residues.

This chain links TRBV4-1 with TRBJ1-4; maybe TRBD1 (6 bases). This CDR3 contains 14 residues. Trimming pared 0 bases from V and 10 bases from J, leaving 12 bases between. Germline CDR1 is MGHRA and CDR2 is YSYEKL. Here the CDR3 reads CASSQDRRGGKLFF. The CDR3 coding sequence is TGCGCCAGCAGCCAAGATAGGCGAGGGGGAAAACTGTTTTTT.

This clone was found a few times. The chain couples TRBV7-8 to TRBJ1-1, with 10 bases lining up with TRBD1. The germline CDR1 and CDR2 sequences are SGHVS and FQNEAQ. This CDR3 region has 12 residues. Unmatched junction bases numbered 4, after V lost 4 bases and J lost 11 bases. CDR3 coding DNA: TGTGCCAGCAGCTCAGACAGGGGGCAGGCTTTCTTT. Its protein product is CASSSDRGQAFF. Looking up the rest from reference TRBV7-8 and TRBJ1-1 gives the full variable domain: GAGVSQSPRYKVAKRGQDVALRCDPISGHVSLFWYQQALGQGPEFLTYFQNEAQLDKSGLPSDRFFAERPEGSVSTLKIQRTQQEDSAVYLCASSSDRGQAFFGQGTRLTVV.

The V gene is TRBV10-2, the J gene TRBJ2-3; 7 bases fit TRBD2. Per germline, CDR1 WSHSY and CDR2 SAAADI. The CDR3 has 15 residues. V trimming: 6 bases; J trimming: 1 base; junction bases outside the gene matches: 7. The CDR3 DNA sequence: TGCGCCAGCAGGAAACTAGCGCTTGGCACAGATACGCAGTATTTT. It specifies CASRKLALGTDTQYF.

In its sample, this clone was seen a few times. CDR3 loop: CASSVNRGDYEQYF. Written as DNA, the CDR3 is TGTGCCAGCAGTGTAAACAGGGGGGACTACGAGCAGTACTTC. This sequence joins TRBV2 and TRBJ2-7, with 8 bases that match TRBD1. The V segment lost 4 bases and the J segment 3 bases; nucleotides outside the gene matches: 5. CDR1 is SNHLY, CDR2 FYNNEI, per germline. The CDR3 loop spans 14 amino acids.

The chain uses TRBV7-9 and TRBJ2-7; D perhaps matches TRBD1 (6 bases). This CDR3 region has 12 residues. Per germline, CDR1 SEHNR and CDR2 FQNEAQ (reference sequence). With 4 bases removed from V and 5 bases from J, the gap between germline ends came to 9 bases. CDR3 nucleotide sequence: TGTGCCAGCAGCTACTCAGGGGACGAGCAGTACTTC. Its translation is CASSYSGDEQYF.

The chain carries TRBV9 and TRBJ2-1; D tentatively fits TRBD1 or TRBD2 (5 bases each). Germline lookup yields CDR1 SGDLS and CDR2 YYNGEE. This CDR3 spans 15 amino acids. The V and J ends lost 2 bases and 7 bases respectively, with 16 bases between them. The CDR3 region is CASSVRGAPGNEQFF. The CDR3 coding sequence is TGTGCCAGCAGCGTTAGAGGGGCCCCAGGGAATGAGCAGTTCTTC.

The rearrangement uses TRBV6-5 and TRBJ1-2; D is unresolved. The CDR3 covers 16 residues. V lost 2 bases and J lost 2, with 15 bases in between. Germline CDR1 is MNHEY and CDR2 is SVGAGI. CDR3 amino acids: CASSYLHQAGNYGYTF. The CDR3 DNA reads TGTGCCAGCAGTTACCTCCACCAGGCGGGGAACTATGGCTACACCTTC.

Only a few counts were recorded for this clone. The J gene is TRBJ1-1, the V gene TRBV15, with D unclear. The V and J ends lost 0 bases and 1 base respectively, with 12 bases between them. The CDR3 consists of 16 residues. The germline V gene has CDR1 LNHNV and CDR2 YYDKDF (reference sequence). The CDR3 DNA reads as TGTGCCACCAGCAGAGATATTACCTGGGGGAACACTGAAGCTTTCTTT. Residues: CATSRDITWGNTEAFF.